The entry below gives a single T cell receptor (beta chain) sequence along with its context. Antigen: not known. Trimming at V came to 7 bases and at J to 6 bases, leaving 12 bases not matched to a gene. The length of the CDR3 is 17 residues. Germline values: CDR1 SGHTA, CDR2 FQGNSA. The record originates from a study of cytomegalovirus exposure and HLA in healthy donors. Overall study: Findings of an earlier analysis included some 120 million unique TCR beta sequences from 180 million or so T cells. General study findings and limits: There was a cluster of highly shared sequence variants that was likely a sequencing artifact. A later examination showed that TCR association rates differed by HLA locus, with DRB1 most and HLA-C fewest.

The donors (healthy individuals) were bone marrow donors. The primer mix had 60 Vbeta and 13 Jbeta primers. Data came from immunoSEQ multiplex PCR; TCRdb stores just in-frame clones and leaves some out. The sample totals 100,000 to 150,000 clones. The J gene is TRBJ2-2, the V gene TRBV7-2, with 12 bases matching TRBD1. Material: PBMCs. This clonotype originated in a man younger than 30 in good health and CMV-seronegative. DNA for the CDR3: TGTGCCAGCACCCTAGTGCCGGGACAGGGGGCTGCCGGGGAGCTGTTTTTT. Protein sequence: CASTLVPGQGAAGELFF.